This T cell receptor (beta chain) came from a study of T-cell reconstitution after alpha-beta-depleted transplantation in children. TCRbeta library preparation incorporated unique molecular identifiers. TCRdb fed the PCR reads into MiXCR, producing one record per CDR3 protein. The data contain 250,000 to 300,000 distinct CDR3 sequences, 10% of them singletons. The CDR3 is 16 residues long. V shed 3 bases and J shed 0 bases, with 15 bases lying between them. Per germline, CDR1 SGHTA and CDR2 FQGNSA. Study-level findings and limits: High day-60 TCRbeta diversity in some patients came from surviving recipient T cells and thymic progenitors. Where alpha-beta T cells came from about two months after transplant was reportedly several hundred expanded graft clones. Newly made T cells mostly supplied T-cell counts and diversity one year after transplant.

This clonotype has ten or more counts. Its antigen remains unknown. This clonotype originated in a boy under two years old with acute myeloid leukemia, due to receive a stem cell transplant. The chain is built from TRBV7-2 and TRBJ2-7, with D maybe TRBD1 (5 bases). The sample here was PBMCs, taken before TCRalphabeta/CD19-depleted stem cell transplant. CDR3 sequence: CASSFHLVTGSYEQYF. The CDR3 DNA follows: TGTGCCAGCAGCTTTCATCTCGTCACAGGCTCCTACGAGCAGTACTTC.